The source of this T cell receptor (beta chain) is a study of blood T cell repertoires in COVID-19. At the level of the study: The United States, Italy and Spain provided the acute and convalescent COVID-19 samples. The analysed material was cDNA or gDNA that came from T cells, B-cell-depleted T cells, or PBMCs.

Profiling relied on immunoSEQ multiplex PCR, and the TCRdb table lists in-frame clones only, not all of them. This table holds approximately 200,000 clones, approximately 84% found once. Looked up from germline, CDR1 is MDHEN and CDR2 is SYDVKM. The CDR3 spans 14 residues. With V trimmed by 4 bases and J by 6 bases, 8 bases remained unmatched. Living in under 30 US areas, the participants were between about 18 and 90 years of age. Cohort 3 recovery required two negative PCRs, clearance, or symptom resolution. The chain is built from TRBV28 and TRBJ2-7; 8 bases agree with TRBD1. The receptor was isolated from a woman in her 30s who had recovered from COVID-19. The sample comprised PBMCs or T cells enriched from blood (not recorded which). In DNA, the CDR3 is TGTGCCAGCAGTTCCCGACAGGGGCTTGGCGAGCAGTACTTC. Amino acid sequence: CASSSRQGLGEQYF.